This T cell receptor beta chain appears in the sequencing data of a study of blood T cell repertoires in COVID-19. Turning to the study itself: The United States, Italy and Spain supplied acute and convalescent COVID-19 samples. In each case, the material was cDNA or gDNA derived from T cells, B-cell-depleted T cells, or PBMCs.

In the authors' methods: Reference gene primer amplification yielded estimated nucleated cell counts. Using immunoSEQ multiplex PCR, the repertoire was profiled, and TCRdb retains in-frame clones only, with some absent. From that table come the V and J calls and clone size; the DNA was used to work out D and trimming. The data contain some 14,000 clones, approximately 84% of them singletons. Germline loops: CDR1 SGHRS, CDR2 YFSETQ. Trimming cost V 1 base and J 8 bases, with 12 bases left between them. The CDR3 is 13 amino acids. The gene calls are TRBV5-1 and TRBJ1-2, with D possibly being TRBD1 (5 bases). The receptor was derived from a human donor in a cohort sampled during active COVID-19. The source material was peripheral blood. Written as DNA, the CDR3 is TGCGCCAGCAGCTTGACCGGGGGGGAGGGCTACACCTTC. Translated: CASSLTGGEGYTF.